Included here is one T cell receptor beta chain sequence, with context. What it binds is unknown. The repertoire was sequenced with immunoSEQ multiplex PCR; TCRdb's copy has only in-frame clones and lacks some. The sample lists under 200,000 clones, about 86% occurring once. The entry originates in a study of cytomegalovirus exposure and HLA in healthy donors. About the research overall: It was reported in a later analysis that the approximately 110 validation repertoires used the same platform as the 666 first-cohort repertoires.

The donors were part of the validation cohort, which consisted of some 120 subjects and was separate from the first cohort of about 720 subjects. Study-level findings and limits: Specificity of three CMV-associated chains for CMV antigens was verified in vitro. The classifier reportedly diagnosed cytomegalovirus status with high specificity and sensitivity.

The CDR3 runs to 14 residues. V was shortened by 4 bases and J by 2 bases, with 12 bases between the two germline ends. In germline, CDR1 is SGHAT, CDR2 FQNNGV. The rearrangement links TRBV11-2 to TRBJ2-7; no clear D. The sequence was obtained from a woman between 18 and 29 years old in good health and CMV-seronegative. The sequenced material came from PBMCs. CDR3 nucleotides: TGTGCCAGCAGCTCGTTGACACGGACCTACGAGCAGTACTTC. As protein: CASSSLTRTYEQYF.